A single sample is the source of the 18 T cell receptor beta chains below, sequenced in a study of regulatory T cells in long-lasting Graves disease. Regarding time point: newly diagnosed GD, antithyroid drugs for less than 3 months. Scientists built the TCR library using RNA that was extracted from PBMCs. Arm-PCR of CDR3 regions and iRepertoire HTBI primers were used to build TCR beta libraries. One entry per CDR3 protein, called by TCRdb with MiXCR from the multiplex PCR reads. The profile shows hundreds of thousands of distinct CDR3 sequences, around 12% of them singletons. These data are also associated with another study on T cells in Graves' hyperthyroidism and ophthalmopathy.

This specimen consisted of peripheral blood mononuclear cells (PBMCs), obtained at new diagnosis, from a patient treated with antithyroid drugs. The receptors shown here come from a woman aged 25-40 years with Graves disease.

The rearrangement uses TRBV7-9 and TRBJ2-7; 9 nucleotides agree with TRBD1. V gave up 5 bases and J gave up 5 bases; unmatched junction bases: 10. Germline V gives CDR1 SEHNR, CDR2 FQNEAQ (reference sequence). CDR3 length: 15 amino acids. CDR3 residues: CASSPTGTGTHEQYF. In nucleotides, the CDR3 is TGTGCCAGCAGCCCGACCGGGACAGGGACCCACGAGCAGTACTTC.

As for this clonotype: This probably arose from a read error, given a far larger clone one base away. CDR3 region: CASSYPSTRSGRENDEQFF. Here the CDR3 DNA reads TGTGCCAGCAGTTACCCTTCGACTCGCAGCGGGAGGGAAAACGATGAGCAGTTCTTC. V gene TRBV6-5 combines with J gene TRBJ2-1; 10 nucleotides match TRBD2. The V segment lost 2 bases and the J segment 8 bases; nucleotides outside the gene matches: 18. This CDR3 has 19 amino acids. Per the germline V gene, CDR1 is MNHEY and CDR2 is SVGAGI.

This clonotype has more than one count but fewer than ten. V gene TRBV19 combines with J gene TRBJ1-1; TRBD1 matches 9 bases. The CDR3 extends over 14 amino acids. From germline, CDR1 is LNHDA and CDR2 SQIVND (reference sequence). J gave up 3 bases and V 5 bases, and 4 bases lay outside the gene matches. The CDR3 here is CASSDRGKDTEAFF. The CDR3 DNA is TGTGCCAGTAGTGACAGGGGGAAGGACACTGAAGCTTTCTTT.

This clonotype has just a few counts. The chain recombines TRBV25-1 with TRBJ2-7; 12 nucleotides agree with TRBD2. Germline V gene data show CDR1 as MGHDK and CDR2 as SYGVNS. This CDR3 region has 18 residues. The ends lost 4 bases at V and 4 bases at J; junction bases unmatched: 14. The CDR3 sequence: CASSGGLAGPIVTYEQYF. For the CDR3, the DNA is TGTGCCAGCAGTGGGGGACTAGCGGGCCCGATAGTTACTTACGAGCAGTACTTC.

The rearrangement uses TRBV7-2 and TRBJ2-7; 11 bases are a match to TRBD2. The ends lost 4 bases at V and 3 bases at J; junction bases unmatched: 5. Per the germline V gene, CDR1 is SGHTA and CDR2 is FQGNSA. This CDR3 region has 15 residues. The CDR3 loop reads CASSSGTSGLYEQYF. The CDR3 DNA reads TGTGCCAGCAGCTCAGGGACTAGCGGTCTCTACGAGCAGTACTTC.

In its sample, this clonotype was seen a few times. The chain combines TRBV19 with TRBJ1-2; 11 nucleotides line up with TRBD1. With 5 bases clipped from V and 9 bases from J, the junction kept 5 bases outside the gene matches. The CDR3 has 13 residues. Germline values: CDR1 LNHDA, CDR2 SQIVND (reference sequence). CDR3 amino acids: CASSFGTGGSYTF. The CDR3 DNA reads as TGTGCCAGTAGTTTCGGGACAGGGGGTAGCTACACCTTC.

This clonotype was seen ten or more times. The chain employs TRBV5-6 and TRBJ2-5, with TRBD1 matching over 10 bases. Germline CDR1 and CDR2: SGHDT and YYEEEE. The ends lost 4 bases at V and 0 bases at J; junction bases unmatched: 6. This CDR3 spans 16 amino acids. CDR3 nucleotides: TGTGCCAGCAGCAGCGGGACAGGGGTTAACCAAGAGACCCAGTACTTC. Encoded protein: CASSSGTGVNQETQYF.

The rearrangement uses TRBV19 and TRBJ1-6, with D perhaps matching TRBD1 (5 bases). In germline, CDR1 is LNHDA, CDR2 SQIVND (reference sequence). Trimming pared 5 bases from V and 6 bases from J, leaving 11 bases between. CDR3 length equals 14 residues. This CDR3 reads CASSPATANSPLHF. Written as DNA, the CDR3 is TGTGCCAGTAGTCCAGCGACAGCTAATTCACCCCTCCACTTT.

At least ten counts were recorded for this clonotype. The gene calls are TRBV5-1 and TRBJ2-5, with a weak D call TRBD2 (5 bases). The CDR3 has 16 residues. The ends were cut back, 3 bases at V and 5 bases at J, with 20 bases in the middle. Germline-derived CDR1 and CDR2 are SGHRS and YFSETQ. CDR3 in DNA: TGCGCCAGCAGCTCTCGGGCAGCGGCGGGCATCGAGACCCAGTACTTC. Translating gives CASSSRAAAGIETQYF.

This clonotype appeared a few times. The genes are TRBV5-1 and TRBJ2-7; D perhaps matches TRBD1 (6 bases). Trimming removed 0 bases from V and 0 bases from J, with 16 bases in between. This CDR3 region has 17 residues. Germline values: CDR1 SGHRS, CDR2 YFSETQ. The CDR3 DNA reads TGCGCCAGCAGCTTGGTTGGCGTGGGGGCCAGCTCCTACGAGCAGTACTTC. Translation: CASSLVGVGASSYEQYF.

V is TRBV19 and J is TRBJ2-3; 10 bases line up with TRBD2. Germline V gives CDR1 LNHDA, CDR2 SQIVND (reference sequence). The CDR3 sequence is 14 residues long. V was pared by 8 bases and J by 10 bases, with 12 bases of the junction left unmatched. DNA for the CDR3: TGTGCCAGTCGTACTAGCGGGACTAGGGGCGCGCAGTATTTT. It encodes CASRTSGTRGAQYF.

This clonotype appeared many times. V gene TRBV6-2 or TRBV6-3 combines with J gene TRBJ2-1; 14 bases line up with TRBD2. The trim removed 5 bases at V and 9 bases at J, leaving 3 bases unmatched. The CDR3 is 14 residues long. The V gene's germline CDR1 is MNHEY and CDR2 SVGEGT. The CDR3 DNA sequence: TGTGCCAGCAGTAGACTAGCGGGAGGGCCTGAGCAGTTCTTC. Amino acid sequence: CASSRLAGGPEQFF.

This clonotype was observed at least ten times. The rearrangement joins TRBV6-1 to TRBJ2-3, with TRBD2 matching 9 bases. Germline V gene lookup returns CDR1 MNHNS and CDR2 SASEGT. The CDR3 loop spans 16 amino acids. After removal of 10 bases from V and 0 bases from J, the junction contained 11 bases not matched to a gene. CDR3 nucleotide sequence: TGTGCCACGCGGCTCGCGGGAGGGCTGAGCACAGATACGCAGTATTTT. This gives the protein CATRLAGGLSTDTQYF.

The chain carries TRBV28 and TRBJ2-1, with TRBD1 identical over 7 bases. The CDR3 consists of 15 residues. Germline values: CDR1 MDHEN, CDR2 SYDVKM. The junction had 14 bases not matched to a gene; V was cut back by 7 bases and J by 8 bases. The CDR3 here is CASTRLGQSFDEQFF. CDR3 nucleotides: TGTGCCAGCACCCGTTTGGGACAGTCATTCGATGAGCAGTTCTTC.

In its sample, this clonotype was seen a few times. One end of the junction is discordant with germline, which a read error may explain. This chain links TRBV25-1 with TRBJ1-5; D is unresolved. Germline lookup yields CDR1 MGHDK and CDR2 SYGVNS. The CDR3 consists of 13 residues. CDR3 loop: CASSDKFNQPRHF. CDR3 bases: TGTGCCAGCAGTGATAAATTCAATCAGCCCCGGCATTTT. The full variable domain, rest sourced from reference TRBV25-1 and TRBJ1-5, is EADIYQTPRYLVIGTGKKITLECSQTMGHDKMYWYQQDPGMELHLIHYSYGVNSTEKGDLSSESTVSRIRTEHFPLTLESARPSHTSQYLCASSDKFNQPRHFGDGTRLSIL.

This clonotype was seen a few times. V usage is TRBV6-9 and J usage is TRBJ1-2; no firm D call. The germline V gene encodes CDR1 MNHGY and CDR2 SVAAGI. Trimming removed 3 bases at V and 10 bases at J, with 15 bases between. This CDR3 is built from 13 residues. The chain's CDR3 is CASSYRLGGHYTF. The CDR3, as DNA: TGTGCCAGCAGTTACCGGCTCGGAGGGCACTACACCTTC.

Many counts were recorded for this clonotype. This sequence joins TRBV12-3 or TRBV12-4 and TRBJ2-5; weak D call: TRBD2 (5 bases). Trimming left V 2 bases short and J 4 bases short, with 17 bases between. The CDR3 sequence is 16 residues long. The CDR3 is CASSLTGPGGGETQYF. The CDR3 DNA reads TGTGCCAGCAGTTTAACCGGGCCCGGAGGTGGAGAGACCCAGTACTTC.

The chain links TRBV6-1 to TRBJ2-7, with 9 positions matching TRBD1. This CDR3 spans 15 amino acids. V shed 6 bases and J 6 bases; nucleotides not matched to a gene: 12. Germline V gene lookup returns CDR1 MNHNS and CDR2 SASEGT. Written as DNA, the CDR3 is TGTGCCAGCAGCCGACGTCCGGGACAGGGTACCGAGCAGTACTTC. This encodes CASSRRPGQGTEQYF.